The rows below give T cell receptor beta chains drawn from one sample of a study of CD8 T cells in ankylosing spondylitis. A single record per CDR3 protein comes from TCRdb applying MiXCR to the 5' RACE reads. The sample yields around 890,000 distinct CDR3 sequences, about 12% seen once. What was sequenced was blood, either unsorted or a sorted T cell fraction (not recorded which). The receptor source for this set is a male donor with ankylosing spondylitis. The CDR3 runs from the conserved cysteine through the conserved F or W. Fields, in order: CDR3 DNA, CDR3 protein, J gene, D gene, V gene, clone size. A D gene is named only where the DNA matches it firmly. Some rows mark clone size as missing; the rest say once, few, many or name a class of expanded clone.

CDR3 DNA: TGCAGCCTAATCCCCCTATACAGGGACACTGAAGCTTTCTTT; CDR3 protein: CSLIPLYRDTEAFF; J gene: TRBJ1-1; D gene: -; V gene: TRBV29-1; clone size: few
CDR3 DNA: TGTGCCAGCAGTTTTCTAGGTTACTCTGGGGCCAACGTCCTGACTTTC; CDR3 protein: CASSFLGYSGANVLTF; J gene: TRBJ2-6; D gene: -; V gene: TRBV28; clone size: -
CDR3 DNA: TGCGGTGGTGGGGCTAATAGCAATCAGCCCCAGCATTTT; CDR3 protein: CGGGANSNQPQHF; J gene: TRBJ1-5; D gene: -; V gene: TRBV28; clone size: few
CDR3 DNA: TGCAGTGCTAGAGACCCTCGGGGACCCTCCTACAATGAGCAGTTCTTC; CDR3 protein: CSARDPRGPSYNEQFF; J gene: TRBJ2-1; D gene: -; V gene: TRBV20-1; clone size: -
CDR3 DNA: -; CDR3 protein: CASSLVGGGSHF; J gene: TRBJ2-7; D gene: -; V gene: TRBV7-8; clone size: many
CDR3 DNA: TGCAGTGCTAGCCAGGGGGCGGGAAACACCATATATTTT; CDR3 protein: CSASQGAGNTIYF; J gene: TRBJ1-3; D gene: TRBD1; V gene: TRBV20-1; clone size: -
CDR3 DNA: TGTGCCATAGGAGGACTAGCGGTAGAGACCCAGTACTTC; CDR3 protein: CAIGGLAVETQYF; J gene: TRBJ2-5; D gene: TRBD2; V gene: TRBV10-3; clone size: many
CDR3 DNA: TGCGCCAGCAGCTTAACGGGGGGGCAATTAACAGATACGCAGTATTTT; CDR3 protein: CASSLTGGQLTDTQYF; J gene: TRBJ2-3; D gene: TRBD2; V gene: TRBV5-1; clone size: -
CDR3 DNA: TGTGCCAGCGCAGCCGGACCCCTTTGGGCAGATACGCAGTATTTT; CDR3 protein: CASAAGPLWADTQYF; J gene: TRBJ2-3; D gene: -; V gene: TRBV7-9; clone size: many
CDR3 DNA: TGTGCCAGCAGTCAGCAACGGGTTCGGGGGGAGACCCAGTACTTC; CDR3 protein: CASSQQRVRGETQYF; J gene: TRBJ2-5; D gene: -; V gene: TRBV14; clone size: -
CDR3 DNA: TGCAGTGCTAGACTACCCGGCGGAACCACTGAAGCTTTCTTT; CDR3 protein: CSARLPGGTTEAFF; J gene: TRBJ1-1; D gene: -; V gene: TRBV20-1; clone size: many
CDR3 DNA: TGTGCCAGCTCTTCCGGGACATGGAGCCACGAGCAGTACTTC; CDR3 protein: CASSSGTWSHEQYF; J gene: TRBJ2-7; D gene: -; V gene: TRBV27; clone size: -
CDR3 DNA: TGTGCCATCAGCCCACCCGGGGGGGGACCCTCTGGGGCCAACGTCCTGACTTTC; CDR3 protein: CAISPPGGGPSGANVLTF; J gene: TRBJ2-6; D gene: TRBD2; V gene: TRBV10-3; clone size: -
CDR3 DNA: TGTGCCAGCTCACCGATACTAGGGTCCTACGAGCAGTACTTC; CDR3 protein: CASSPILGSYEQYF; J gene: TRBJ2-7; D gene: -; V gene: TRBV18; clone size: -
CDR3 DNA: TGCAGCTTTAGCGGGAGTGGAGAGACCCAGTACTTC; CDR3 protein: CSFSGSGETQYF; J gene: TRBJ2-5; D gene: TRBD2; V gene: TRBV20-1; clone size: many
CDR3 DNA: TGCAGTGCTAGAGATTCAGGAAATCAGCCCCAGCATTTT; CDR3 protein: CSARDSGNQPQHF; J gene: TRBJ1-5; D gene: -; V gene: TRBV20-1; clone size: -
CDR3 DNA: TGCAGTGCTACGGGACTAGCGGGAGTACTTGAGCAGTTCTTC; CDR3 protein: CSATGLAGVLEQFF; J gene: TRBJ2-1; D gene: TRBD2; V gene: TRBV20-1; clone size: -
CDR3 DNA: TGTGCCAGCAGCTCACGACAGGGGAAAGGGAACACTGAAGCTTTCTTT; CDR3 protein: CASSSRQGKGNTEAFF; J gene: TRBJ1-1; D gene: TRBD1; V gene: TRBV9; clone size: -
CDR3 DNA: TGTGCCAGCGCAGGCTACACCTTC; CDR3 protein: CASAGYTF; J gene: TRBJ1-2; D gene: -; V gene: TRBV21-1; clone size: few
CDR3 DNA: TGTGCCAGCCAGGGATACAATGAGCAGTTCTTC; CDR3 protein: CASQGYNEQFF; J gene: TRBJ2-1; D gene: -; V gene: TRBV2; clone size: many